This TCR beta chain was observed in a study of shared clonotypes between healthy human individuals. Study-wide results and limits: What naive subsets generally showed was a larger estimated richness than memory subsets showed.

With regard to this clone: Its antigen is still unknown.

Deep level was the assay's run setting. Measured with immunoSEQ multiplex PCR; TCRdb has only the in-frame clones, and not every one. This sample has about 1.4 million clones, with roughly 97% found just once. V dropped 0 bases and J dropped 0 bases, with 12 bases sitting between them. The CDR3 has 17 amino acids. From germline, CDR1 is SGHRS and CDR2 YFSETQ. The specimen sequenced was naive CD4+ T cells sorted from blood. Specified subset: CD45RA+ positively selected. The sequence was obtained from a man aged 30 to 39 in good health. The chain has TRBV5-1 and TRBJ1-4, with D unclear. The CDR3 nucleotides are TGCGCCAGCAGCTTGGAGGGCTACAGTGCAACTAATGAAAAACTGTTTTTT. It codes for CASSLEGYSATNEKLFF.